The entry below gives a single TCR beta chain sequence along with its context. Its matching antigen is unknown. This CDR3 is 14 amino acids long. V lost 2 bases and J lost 5, with 13 bases in between. CDR1 and CDR2 (germline): MGHRA, YSYEKL. Profiled with immunoSEQ multiplex PCR; TCRdb holds only in-frame clones, not every one. The top ten hold under 0.6% of the sample, which has roughly 6,900 clones, 95% to 98% seen once. This entry is derived from a study of T cells after posttransplantation cyclophosphamide. General study findings and limits: Tissue-infiltrating T cells from skin or gut overlapped little with blood T cells.

Cells defined as naive were viable CD3+CD4+ or CD3+CD8+ and CCR7+CD45RA+CD45RO-CD95-CD27+CD28+. Sequences were obtained from naive CD8+ T cells sorted from PBMCs. The source is a young woman in good health and a related stem cell transplant donor. The rearrangement uses TRBV4-1 and TRBJ2-7; perhaps TRBD1 as D (5 bases). The CDR3 region is CASSQRQPEHEQYF. DNA of the CDR3: TGCGCCAGCAGCCAAAGACAGCCTGAGCACGAGCAGTACTTC.